The subject of this entry is one TCR beta chain. One end of the junction fails to match germline, which may point to a read error. Recovery among Cohort 3 donors was established by two negative PCRs, clearance, or symptom resolution. The data stem from a study of blood T cell repertoires in COVID-19. Study-level background: In each case, the material was cDNA or gDNA derived from T cells, B-cell-depleted T cells, or PBMCs.

The CDR3 has 16 residues. The V gene's germline CDR1 is MNHNS and CDR2 SASEGT. Study processing details: Amplification of reference gene primers provided the estimated nucleated cell counts. Generated by immunoSEQ multiplex PCR, the TCRdb table keeps only in-frame clones and is missing some. The D gene and trimming were derived from the DNA, and the V and J assignments and clone size from that table. The table has approximately 170,000 clones, around 80% seen once; the top ten hold around 5.9%. The clonotype originates from a man aged 35 to 55 who had recovered from COVID-19. The rearrangement links TRBV6-1 to TRBJ1-3; D possibly corresponds to TRBD1 (5 bases). The sample comprised PBMCs or T cells enriched from blood (not recorded which). CDR3 bases: TGTGCCAGCAATGAAGATAGGACAATCTCTAGAAACACCATATATTTT. It specifies CASNEDRTISRNTIYF.